Given below is one T cell receptor (beta chain) in context. Its cognate antigen is unknown. This sample stems from a study of cytomegalovirus exposure and HLA in healthy donors. The study, taken as a whole, reports: The tendency of first-cohort TCR clusters to co-occur in the roughly 130 validation repertoires was the finding of a later analysis. Three CMV-associated chains were confirmed in vitro to be specific for CMV antigens. Cytomegalovirus association was listed for 164 TCR beta chains.

The germline V gene encodes CDR1 MRHNA and CDR2 SNTAGT. This CDR3 region has 16 residues. V trimming: 4 bases; J trimming: 7 bases; junction bases outside the gene matches: 7. Sequencing used immunoSEQ multiplex PCR; TCRdb keeps in-frame clones, though not all of them. Of 150,000 to 200,000 clones listed, about 86% are singletons. The receptor's source is a woman younger than 30 in good health and CMV-seronegative. Sequencing was done on a sample of PBMCs. The V and J genes are TRBV6-4 and TRBJ2-1; 13 bases match TRBD2. The CDR3 bases are TGTGCCAGCAGTGCACTAGCGGGGGGGCTCATTAATGAGCAGTTCTTC. Encoded protein: CASSALAGGLINEQFF.